This T cell receptor beta chain came from a study of radiation and T cells in renal cell carcinoma. TCRdb's copy holds only in-frame clones and misses some; the assay was immunoSEQ multiplex PCR. This table has around 130,000 clones, roughly four fifths appearing once. CDR3 length: 15 residues. V was clipped by 2 bases and J by 4 bases, with 12 bases between them. Germline lookup yields CDR1 SEHNR and CDR2 FQNEAQ (reference sequence). Time point of the sample: blood 2 weeks post-SBRT. The treatment denotes: 15 Gy SBRT to primary tumor, nephrectomy 4 weeks later. The sequence came from an older woman with renal cell carcinoma. Sequencing was performed on blood, taken from a patient whose treatment included radiotherapy and nephrectomy. The V gene is TRBV7-9, the J gene TRBJ1-5, with a tentative D call TRBD1 (5 bases). The CDR3 sequence is CASSLRGNENQPQHF. In DNA, the CDR3 is TGTGCCAGCAGCTTAAGGGGTAATGAGAATCAGCCCCAGCATTTT.